A selection of T cell receptor beta chains follows, all from one sample in a study of CD8+CD57+ T cells in acquired aplastic anemia. TCRdb used MiXCR to reprocess the reads, holding one entry per CDR3 protein. The sample yields approximately 260,000 distinct CDR3 sequences, around 82% seen once. Sequencing input: sorted CD4+, CD8+, or CD8+CD57+ T cells (not recorded which) from PBMCs. All receptors come from a human donor with aplastic anemia. CDR3s include the opening cysteine and the closing phenylalanine or tryptophan. Fields, in order: D gene, V gene, J gene, clone size, CDR3 DNA, CDR3 protein. A D gene is named only where the DNA matches it firmly. Only part of the rows carry a size: once, few, many, or a class if the clone is expanded.

NA	TRBV7-9	TRBJ2-1	once	TGTGCCAGCAGCAACGAGAGAGAGACCCAGAACTTCGGGTTCTTC	CASSNERETQNFGFF
NA	TRBV5-2	TRBJ2-1	NA	TGTTCTAGCAACTGTACAGGGGTTGACTACGAGCAGTTCTTC	CSSNCTGVDYEQFF
TRBD1	TRBV5-1	TRBJ2-7	NA	TGCGCCAGCAGCTTGTATCAGGGGGTGGGCGAGCAGTACTTC	CASSLYQGVGEQYF
NA	TRBV7-8	TRBJ1-1	NA	TGTGCCAGCAGCGAAGGGGGGAGAGGCGTTAACACTGAAGCTTTCTTT	CASSEGGRGVNTEAFF
NA	TRBV5-5	TRBJ2-3	few	TGTGCCAGCAGCTTGGAGAGGGGCGGGCATACGCAGTATTTT	CASSLERGGHTQYF
NA	TRBV2	TRBJ1-1	NA	NA	CASGEGDPDTQYFGPGF
TRBD1	TRBV10-3	TRBJ1-6	NA	TGTGCCATCAGTGACTCGTACCGGGACAGGGAAAACTCACCCCTCCACTTT	CAISDSYRDRENSPLHF
NA	TRBV9	TRBJ2-3	NA	TGTGCCAGCGGAGTAGCTGGGGACACCGAGTCCTACGATTTT	CASGVAGDTESYDF
NA	TRBV9	TRBJ2-7	NA	TGTGCCAGCAGCGGCCGGGGCCTAGACAAGCAGCAGTACTTC	CASSGRGLDKQQYF
NA	TRBV7-2	TRBJ1-2	NA	TGTGCCAGCAGCTCCGGGGTTACGGGTGGACAGTTTGGCTACACCTTC	CASSSGVTGGQFGYTF
NA	TRBV15	TRBJ2-2	NA	TGTGCCACCAGCAGAGGGGACGGTCCGAATACCGGGGAGCTGTTCTTT	CATSRGDGPNTGELFF
NA	TRBV7-2	TRBJ1-6	NA	TGTGCCAGCAGCTTGGGGGAGGGCGCCGATACTCCACCCCTCCACTTT	CASSLGEGADTPPLHF
TRBD1	TRBV2	TRBJ2-2	few	TGTGCCAGCAGTACCGGGACAGGGGCCAGAGGGGAGCTGTTTTTT	CASSTGTGARGELFF
TRBD1	TRBV10-3	TRBJ2-7	NA	TGTGCCATCAGTTCTTCGGACAGGGTCTACGAGCAGTACTTC	CAISSSDRVYEQYF
TRBD1	TRBV28	TRBJ1-5	NA	TGTGCCAGCAGTCTCAAACAGGGGAGACAGCCCCAGCATTTT	CASSLKQGRQPQHF
NA	TRBV11-2	TRBJ1-1	NA	TGTGCCAGCAGCTTGGGGGGAGGGCCCTATGAAGCTTTCTTT	CASSLGGGPYEAFF
NA	TRBV5-1	TRBJ1-1	NA	TGCGCCAGCAGCTTGCGTTTGGCAGATAACTCTGGCGCCATCTTT	CASSLRLADNSGAIF
TRBD2	TRBV10-3	TRBJ2-7	NA	TGTGCCATCAGTGAGTCTGGCGGGGGTGCACCTCCGTGCTCCTACGAGCAGTACTTC	CAISESGGGAPPCSYEQYF
NA	TRBV7-9	TRBJ1-1	NA	TGTGCCAGCAGCGGAGATCGCAAAGGTAGTACTGACAAATTCTTT	CASSGDRKGSTDKFF
TRBD2	TRBV7-2	TRBJ2-1	NA	TGTGCCAGCAGCTGGCAAAGGAGCGGGGGGGGTGATCAGCAGTTCTTC	CASSWQRSGGGDQQFF
NA	TRBV10-3	TRBJ1-6	NA	TGTGCCACCTTTCAGTGGGCAGAAGAACCCCTCCACTTT	CATFQWAEEPLHF
NA	TRBV7-3	TRBJ2-3	once	TGTGCCAGCAGGGGCATCCCGCCGGACACGGAAGCTTTT	CASRGIPPDTEAF
TRBD2	TRBV5-4	TRBJ2-1	NA	TGTGCCAGCAGCTTGGAACTAGCGGGGGGGCTCGATGAGCAGTTCTTC	CASSLELAGGLDEQFF
NA	TRBV5-5	TRBJ2-2	NA	TGTGCCAGCAGTCCCGTTGAGGGGAACACCGGGGAGCTGTTTTTT	CASSPVEGNTGELFF
TRBD1	TRBV7-9	TRBJ2-3	few	TGTGCCAGCAGCCCCGGGACAGGTGCCGATACAGATACTTTT	CASSPGTGADTDTF
TRBD1	TRBV6-9	TRBJ2-7	many	TGTGCCAGCAGTCCCACCATTCAGGGGGCGCCTACCTACGAGCAGTACTTC	CASSPTIQGAPTYEQYF
NA	TRBV9	TRBJ2-1	NA	TGCGCCAGCAGCGAGGAGGTGGGGCCCACTGAATCTTTC	CASSEEVGPTESF
TRBD1	TRBV7-9	TRBJ2-7	NA	TGTGCCAGCAGCTCGACAGGGTACTACGAGCAGTACTTC	CASSSTGYYEQYF
NA	TRBV2	TRBJ2-3	NA	TGTACTTCTGGGGAAGCAGTCACAGATACGCAGTATTTT	CTSGEAVTDTQYF
NA	TRBV5-4	TRBJ2-1	NA	TGTGCCAGCAGCTTTAATAGCGCCCGGGACTCCCGCTACAATGAGCAGTTCTTC	CASSFNSARDSRYNEQFF
TRBD2	TRBV15	TRBJ2-7	once	TGTGCCAGCAGCGGGAGCTGGGGGCAAAACGAGCAGTACTTC	CASSGSWGQNEQYF
NA	TRBV19	TRBJ2-5	NA	TGTGCCAGTAGTATTACTCGCGCCGGGGAAGAGGCCCAGTACTTC	CASSITRAGEEAQYF
NA	TRBV7-9	TRBJ2-5	NA	NA	CASSSSDTQYFGPYF